There are many counts of the clone carrying this T cell receptor beta chain. Its antigen is not identified. Stated time point: newly diagnosed GD, antithyroid drugs for less than 3 months. PBMC-extracted RNA yielded the TCR library. Both iRepertoire HTBI primers and Arm-PCR of CDR3 regions were used to build the TCR beta libraries. TCRdb re-derived calls from the multiplex PCR reads in MiXCR, one entry per CDR3 protein. The profile shows 400,000 to 450,000 distinct CDR3 sequences, about a sixth of them singletons. This entry comes from a study of regulatory T cells in long-lasting Graves disease. Study findings and constraints: Samples came from peripheral blood alone, without thyroid tissue.

CDR1 is DFQATT, CDR2 SNEGSKA, per germline (reference sequence). This CDR3 is built from 13 residues. The V and J ends lost 3 bases and 0 bases respectively, with 9 bases between them. This same sample was also taken into another study, of T cells in Graves' hyperthyroidism and ophthalmopathy. That study reports: Absent ophthalmopathy progression within 18 months defined stable Graves' hyperthyroidism. These patients, aged 18 to 65, had recently diagnosed hyperthyroidism lasting under 2 months. A set of HTBI primers served as the primers for a first-round RT-PCR of the TCR CDR3.

The chain joins TRBV20-1 to TRBJ2-7; D is unresolved. The clonotype comes from a woman in her twenties or thirties with Graves disease. Sequenced material: peripheral blood mononuclear cells (PBMCs), taken at new diagnosis, from a patient treated with antithyroid drugs. CDR3 DNA sequence: TGCAGTGCTAGCGAGGAGATCTCCTACGAGCAGTACTTC. Its protein is CSASEEISYEQYF.